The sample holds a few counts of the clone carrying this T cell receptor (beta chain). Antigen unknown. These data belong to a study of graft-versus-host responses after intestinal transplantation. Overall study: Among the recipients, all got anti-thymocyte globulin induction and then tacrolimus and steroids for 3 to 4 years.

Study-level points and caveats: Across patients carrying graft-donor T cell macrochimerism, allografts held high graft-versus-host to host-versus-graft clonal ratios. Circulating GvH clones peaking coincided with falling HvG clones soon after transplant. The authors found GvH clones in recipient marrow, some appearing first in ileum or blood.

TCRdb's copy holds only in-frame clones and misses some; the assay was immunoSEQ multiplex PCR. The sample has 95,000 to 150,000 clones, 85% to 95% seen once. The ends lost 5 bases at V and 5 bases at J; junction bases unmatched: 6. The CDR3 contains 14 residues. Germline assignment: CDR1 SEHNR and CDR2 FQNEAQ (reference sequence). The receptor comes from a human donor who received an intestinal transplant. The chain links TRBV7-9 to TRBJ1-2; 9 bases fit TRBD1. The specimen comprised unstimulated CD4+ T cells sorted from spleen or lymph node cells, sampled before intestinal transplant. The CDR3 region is CASSPRDRAYGYTF. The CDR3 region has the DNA TGTGCCAGCAGCCCCCGGGACAGGGCTTATGGCTACACCTTC.